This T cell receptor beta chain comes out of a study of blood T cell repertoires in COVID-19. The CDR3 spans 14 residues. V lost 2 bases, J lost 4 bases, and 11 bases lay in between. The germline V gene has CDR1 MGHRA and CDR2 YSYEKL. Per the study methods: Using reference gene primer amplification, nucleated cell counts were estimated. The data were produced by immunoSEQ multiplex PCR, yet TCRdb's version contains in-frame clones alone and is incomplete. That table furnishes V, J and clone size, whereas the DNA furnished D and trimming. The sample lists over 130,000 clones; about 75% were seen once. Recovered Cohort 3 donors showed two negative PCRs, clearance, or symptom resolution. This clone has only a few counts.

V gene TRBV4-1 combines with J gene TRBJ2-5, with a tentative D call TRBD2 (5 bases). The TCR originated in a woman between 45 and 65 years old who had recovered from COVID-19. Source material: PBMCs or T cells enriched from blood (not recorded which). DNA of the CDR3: TGCGCCAGCAGCCAATCCAATCGGGGAGAGACCCAGTACTTC. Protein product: CASSQSNRGETQYF.